This T cell receptor beta chain was documented in a study of identical twins. Study observations and caveats: Twin pairs had excess sharing that was weaker in beta out-of-frame sequences.

The V gene's germline CDR1 is LGHNA and CDR2 YNFKEQ. CDR3 length: 15 residues. V lost 5 bases, J lost 6 bases, and 19 bases lay in between. Concerning this clonotype itself: Its target is not known.

TCRdb itself ran the 5' RACE reads through MiXCR, one entry per CDR3 protein. The sample carries some 1,600,000 distinct CDR3 sequences, more than 30% recorded once. Sequenced material: cord blood. The sequence came from a newborn girl in good health. The chain links TRBV4-2 to TRBJ1-2; D gene ambiguous. The CDR3, as DNA: TGTGCCAGCAGCGATAGTCTAGGAGTCCCCCATGGCTACACCTTC. Protein sequence: CASSDSLGVPHGYTF.